These 19 T cell receptor beta chains originate from one sample sequenced in a study of monozygotic twins with cystic fibrosis. Clones were read by immunoSEQ multiplex PCR, and TCRdb kept only the in-frame ones, dropping some. This table holds some 19,000 clones, 95% to 97% found once. The material sequenced was blood. The receptors come from a woman aged 25 to 39 with cystic fibrosis.

This rearrangement joins TRBV6-1 to TRBJ1-1; D unresolved. This CDR3 is built from 13 residues. V lost 4 bases and J lost 0, with 6 bases in between. CDR1 is MNHNS, CDR2 SASEGT, per germline. The DNA for the CDR3 is TGTGCCAGCAGTGTTAGATTGAACACTGAAGCTTTCTTT. It specifies CASSVRLNTEAFF.

The chain combines TRBV19 with TRBJ2-7, with TRBD1 matching 7 bases. Germline values: CDR1 LNHDA, CDR2 SQIVND (reference sequence). V lost 5 bases to trimming and J lost 1 base; unmatched junction nucleotides: 11. The length of the CDR3 is 16 residues. CDR3 in amino acids: CASSEGPGTASYEQYF. The CDR3 nucleotides read TGTGCCAGTAGTGAGGGCCCCGGGACAGCTTCCTACGAGCAGTACTTC.

The chain is built from TRBV7-6 and TRBJ2-3; 11 bases fit TRBD2. V trimming: 1 base; J trimming: 0 bases; junction bases outside the gene matches: 9. The CDR3 totals 19 residues. The germline V gene encodes CDR1 SGHVS and CDR2 FNYEAQ. CDR3 nucleotides: TGTGCCAGCAGCTTAGGCCTAGCGGGGGGCCTTTCTAGCACAGATACGCAGTATTTT. Its translation is CASSLGLAGGLSSTDTQYF.

The rearrangement uses TRBV28 and TRBJ1-2; unclear D gene. Looked up from germline, CDR1 is MDHEN and CDR2 is SYDVKM. V lost 2 bases to trimming and J lost 3 bases, with 10 bases between them. The CDR3 runs to 14 residues. The DNA for the CDR3 is TGTGCCAGCAGTTTAAGCGGGGATCACTATGGCTACACCTTC. Translation gives CASSLSGDHYGYTF.

The chain carries TRBV10-2 and TRBJ1-2, with D possibly matching TRBD1 (6 bases). This CDR3 region has 12 residues. V gave up 5 bases and J gave up 8 bases, with 12 bases separating them. Looked up from germline, CDR1 is WSHSY and CDR2 is SAAADI. CDR3: CASSRQDEGYTF. For the CDR3, the DNA is TGCGCCAGCAGTCGACAGGACGAGGGCTACACCTTC.

The V call is TRBV6-1, the J call TRBJ2-7; the match to TRBD1 covers 10 bases. The CDR3 runs 15 residues. The germline V gene encodes CDR1 MNHNS and CDR2 SASEGT. V was pared by 5 bases and J by 2 bases, with 6 bases of the junction left unmatched. The CDR3 DNA reads as TGTGCCAGCAGTCCGGACAGGGGGGTCCCCTACGAGCAGTACTTC. As protein: CASSPDRGVPYEQYF.

The rearrangement uses TRBV25-1 and TRBJ2-2, with 9 bases that match TRBD1. V shed 2 bases, J shed 6 bases, and the junction held 4 bases outside the gene matches. Germline CDR1 and CDR2: MGHDK and SYGVNS. CDR3 length: 15 amino acids. CDR3 DNA: TGTGCCAGCAGTGAAGACAGGGGGTTTGCCGGGGAGCTGTTTTTT. This sequence encodes CASSEDRGFAGELFF.

This rearrangement joins TRBV6-5 to TRBJ2-5, with D maybe TRBD1 (6 bases). This CDR3 is built from 14 residues. The V gene's germline CDR1 is MNHEY and CDR2 SVGAGI. V lost 1 base to trimming and J lost 5 bases, with 11 bases between them. The CDR3 coding sequence is TGTGCCAGCAGTTACTTGGGGGCCGGGGAGACCCAGTACTTC. It yields the protein CASSYLGAGETQYF.

This clone was recorded once. V is TRBV21-1 and J is TRBJ2-7; TRBD1 is the table's D call, not checked against the DNA. TRBV21-1 is a listed pseudogene. The CDR3 sequence is 18 residues long. In DNA, the CDR3 is TGTGCCAGCAGCAGTTCGACAGGAGGATCACTACTCTCCTACGAGCAGTACTTC. As protein: CASSSSTGGSLLSYEQYF.

J is TRBJ2-7 and V is TRBV27, with 9 positions matching TRBD1. V was clipped by 6 bases and J by 8 bases; unmatched bases: 14. The germline V gene encodes CDR1 MNHEY and CDR2 SMNVEV (reference sequence). This CDR3 contains 15 residues. The CDR3 spells CASSPTGTGPLQQYF. The CDR3, as DNA: TGTGCCAGCAGCCCTACCGGGACAGGGCCCTTACAGCAGTACTTC.

Here the CDR3 DNA reads TGCGCCAGCAGCTTGGCCAGCGGGGGGTACACAGATACGCAGTATTTT. Translation gives CASSLASGGYTDTQYF. The chain uses TRBV5-1 and TRBJ2-3; the match to TRBD2 covers 9 bases. Looked up from germline, CDR1 is SGHRS and CDR2 is YFSETQ. V shed 0 bases, J shed 2 bases, and the junction held 4 bases outside the gene matches. The CDR3 has 16 residues. Based on the CDR3 plus reference TRBV5-1 and TRBJ2-3, the full variable domain is KAGVTQTPRYLIKTRGQQVTLSCSPISGHRSVSWYQQTPGQGLQFLFEYFSETQRNKGNFPGRFSGRQFSNSRSEMNVSTLELGDSALYLCASSLASGGYTDTQYFGPGTRLTVL.

The gene calls are TRBV4-1 and TRBJ2-3; 7 positions agree with TRBD2. The CDR3 extends over 18 amino acids. Germline assignment: CDR1 MGHRA and CDR2 YSYEKL. V lost 5 bases, J lost 2 bases, and 16 bases stayed unmatched. The CDR3 DNA follows: TGCGCCAGCAGCTTGGAAGGGAGGGAGGGCTTCTTCACAGATACGCAGTATTTT. Translating it yields CASSLEGREGFFTDTQYF.

The V and J genes are TRBV9 and TRBJ1-1; 7 bases agree with TRBD1. J was trimmed by 1 base and V by 3 bases; bases with no gene match: 6. The CDR3 is made up of 15 amino acids. Germline CDR1 reads SGDLS; CDR2 reads YYNGEE. The chain's CDR3 is CASSGGGTANTEAFF. The CDR3 DNA is TGTGCCAGCAGCGGGGGAGGGACAGCGAACACTGAAGCTTTCTTT.

This clone was seen only once. The CDR3 DNA reads as TGTGCCATCAGTGAGCCCAGGGAGGTGGCGCAGTATTTT. It translates to CAISEPREVAQYF. The chain couples TRBV10-3 to TRBJ2-3; the D gene is possibly TRBD2 (6 bases). Germline-derived CDR1 and CDR2 are ENHRY and SYGVKD. There are 13 residues in the CDR3. V lost 2 bases and J 10 bases, leaving 13 bases between the germline ends.

In nucleotides, the CDR3 is TGTGCCAGCAGTGACTCGTACTCCACAGATACGCAGTATTTT. Amino acid sequence: CASSDSYSTDTQYF. This chain links TRBV6-4 with TRBJ2-3; no definite D call. Between the trimmed V and J ends, which lost 0 bases and 2 bases, there was a span of 6 bases. Germline CDR1 reads MRHNA; CDR2 reads SNTAGT. There are 14 residues in the CDR3.

The chain recombines TRBV7-8 with TRBJ1-1; D is perhaps TRBD1 (6 bases). This CDR3 comprises 15 residues. Germline V lookup: CDR1 SGHVS, CDR2 FQNEAQ. Between the trimmed V and J ends, which lost 5 bases and 1 base, there was a span of 14 bases. The CDR3 nucleotides are TGTGCCAGCAGCCCACAGGGAGGGAGGAACACTGAAGCTTTCTTT. It translates to CASSPQGGRNTEAFF. Full variable domain (rest looked up from reference TRBV7-8 and TRBJ1-1): GAGVSQSPRYKVAKRGQDVALRCDPISGHVSLFWYQQALGQGPEFLTYFQNEAQLDKSGLPSDRFFAERPEGSVSTLKIQRTQQEDSAVYLCASSPQGGRNTEAFFGQGTRLTVV.

The rearrangement links TRBV2 to TRBJ1-4; 7 bases are shared with TRBD1. Germline V CDR1 and CDR2: SNHLY, FYNNEI. V shed 4 bases and J 5 bases; nucleotides not matched to a gene: 13. This CDR3 spans 17 amino acids. The CDR3 here is CASSVSRGGPLNEKLFF. The CDR3 coding sequence is TGTGCCAGCAGTGTGAGCAGGGGGGGGCCTTTGAATGAAAAACTGTTTTTT.

The chain carries TRBV9 and TRBJ1-4; D is unresolved. The length of the CDR3 is 17 residues. The germline V gene encodes CDR1 SGDLS and CDR2 YYNGEE. V lost 0 bases, J lost 0 bases, and 12 bases lay in between. This chain's CDR3 is CASSVAKEVPTNEKLFF. For the CDR3, the DNA is TGTGCCAGCAGCGTAGCTAAGGAAGTCCCAACTAATGAAAAACTGTTTTTT. Full variable domain (missing parts from reference TRBV9 and TRBJ1-4): DSGVTQTPKHLITATGQRVTLRCSPRSGDLSVYWYQQSLDQGLQFLIQYYNGEERAKGNILERFSAQQFPDLHSELNLSSLELGDSALYFCASSVAKEVPTNEKLFFGSGTQLSVL.

V usage is TRBV18 and J usage is TRBJ1-6; D gene ambiguous. The germline V and J ends were trimmed by 1 base and 5 bases, with 6 bases remaining between them. CDR1 and CDR2 from the germline V gene are KGHSH and LQKENI. The CDR3 spans 14 residues. CDR3 sequence reads: CASSPLRDNSPLHF. The CDR3 DNA sequence: TGTGCCAGCTCACCACTCCGGGATAATTCACCCCTCCACTTT.